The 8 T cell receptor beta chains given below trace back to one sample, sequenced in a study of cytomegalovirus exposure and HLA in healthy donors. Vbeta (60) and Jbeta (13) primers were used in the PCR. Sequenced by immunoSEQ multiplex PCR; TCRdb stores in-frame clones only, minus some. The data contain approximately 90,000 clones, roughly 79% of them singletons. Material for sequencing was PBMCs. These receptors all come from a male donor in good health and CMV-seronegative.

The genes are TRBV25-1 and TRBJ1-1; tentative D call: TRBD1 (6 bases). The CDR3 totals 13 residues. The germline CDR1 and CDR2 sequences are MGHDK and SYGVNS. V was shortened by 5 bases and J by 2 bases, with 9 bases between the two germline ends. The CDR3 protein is CASSPTGNTEAFF. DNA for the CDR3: TGTGCCAGCAGTCCGACAGGCAACACTGAAGCTTTCTTT.

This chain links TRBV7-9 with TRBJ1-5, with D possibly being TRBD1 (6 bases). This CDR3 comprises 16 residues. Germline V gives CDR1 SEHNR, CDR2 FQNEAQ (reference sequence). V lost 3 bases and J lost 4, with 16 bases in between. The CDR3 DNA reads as TGTGCCAGCAGCTTCCGGGACACCGGAGGAAATCAGCCCCAGCATTTT. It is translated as CASSFRDTGGNQPQHF.

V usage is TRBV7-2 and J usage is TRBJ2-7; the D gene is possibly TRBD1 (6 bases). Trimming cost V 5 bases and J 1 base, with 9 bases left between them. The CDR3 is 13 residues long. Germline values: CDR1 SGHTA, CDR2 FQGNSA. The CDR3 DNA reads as TGTGCCAGCAGCACCACAGGGTCCTACGAGCAGTACTTC. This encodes CASSTTGSYEQYF.

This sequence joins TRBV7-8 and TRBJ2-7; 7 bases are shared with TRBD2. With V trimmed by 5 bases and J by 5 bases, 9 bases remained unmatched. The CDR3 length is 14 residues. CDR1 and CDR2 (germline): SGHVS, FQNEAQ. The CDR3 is CASSREAGWDEQYF. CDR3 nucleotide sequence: TGTGCCAGCAGCCGGGAGGCGGGTTGGGACGAGCAGTACTTC.

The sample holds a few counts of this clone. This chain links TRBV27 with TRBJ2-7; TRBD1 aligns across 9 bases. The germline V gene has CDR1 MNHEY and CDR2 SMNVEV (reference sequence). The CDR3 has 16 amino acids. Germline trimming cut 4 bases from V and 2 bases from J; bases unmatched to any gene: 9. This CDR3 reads CASSSNRGLPAYEQYF. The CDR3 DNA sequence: TGTGCCAGCAGTTCGAACAGGGGGCTTCCAGCCTACGAGCAGTACTTC.

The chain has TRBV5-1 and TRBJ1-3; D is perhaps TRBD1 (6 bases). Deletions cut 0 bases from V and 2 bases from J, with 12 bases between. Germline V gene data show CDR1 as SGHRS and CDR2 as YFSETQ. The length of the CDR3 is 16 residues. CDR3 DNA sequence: TGCGCCAGCAGCTTGGGAGGGGGTACAACTGGAAACACCATATATTTT. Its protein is CASSLGGGTTGNTIYF.

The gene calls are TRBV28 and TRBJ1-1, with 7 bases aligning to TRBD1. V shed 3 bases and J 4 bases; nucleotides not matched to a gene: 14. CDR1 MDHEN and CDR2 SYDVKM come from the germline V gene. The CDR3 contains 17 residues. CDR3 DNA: TGTGCCAGCAGTTTCCCACAGGGGCGTCACTGGATCACTGAAGCTTTCTTT. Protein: CASSFPQGRHWITEAFF.

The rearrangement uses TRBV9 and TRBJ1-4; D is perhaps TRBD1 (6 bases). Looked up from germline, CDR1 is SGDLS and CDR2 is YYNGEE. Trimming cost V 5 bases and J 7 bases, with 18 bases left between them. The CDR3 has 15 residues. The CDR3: CASRRGGGFGEKLFF. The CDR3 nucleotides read TGTGCCAGCAGGAGAGGGGGGGGCTTCGGTGAAAAACTGTTTTTT.